This record looks at one TCR beta chain sequence and its context. Its antigen remains unknown. This sample is drawn from a study of T cell responses to AZD1222 COVID-19 vaccine. Sequencing used immunoSEQ multiplex PCR; TCRdb keeps in-frame clones, though not all of them. The data show about 110,000 clones, about 87% seen once. CDR3 size: 17 residues. The germline V gene has CDR1 LNHDA and CDR2 SQIVND (reference sequence). The ends were cut back, 2 bases at V and 0 bases at J, with 16 bases in the middle. Study observations and caveats: Repertoires were collected only later (after the peak T cell response had occurred). At 160-218 and 743-854, vaccine-associated CD4 TCRs were dominant, and they spanned spike. After two AZD1222 doses, spike-specific TCR breadth and depth rose versus day 0.

The sample in question was peripheral blood, obtained 28 days after the second AZD1222 dose. The origin of this receptor is an adult who received the AZD1222 COVID-19 vaccine. The rearrangement links TRBV19 to TRBJ1-1, with a possible D match to TRBD1 (5 bases). CDR3 DNA sequence: TGTGCCAGTAGTATAATATGGCAGGGTGTAATGAACACTGAAGCTTTCTTT. This codes for CASSIIWQGVMNTEAFF.